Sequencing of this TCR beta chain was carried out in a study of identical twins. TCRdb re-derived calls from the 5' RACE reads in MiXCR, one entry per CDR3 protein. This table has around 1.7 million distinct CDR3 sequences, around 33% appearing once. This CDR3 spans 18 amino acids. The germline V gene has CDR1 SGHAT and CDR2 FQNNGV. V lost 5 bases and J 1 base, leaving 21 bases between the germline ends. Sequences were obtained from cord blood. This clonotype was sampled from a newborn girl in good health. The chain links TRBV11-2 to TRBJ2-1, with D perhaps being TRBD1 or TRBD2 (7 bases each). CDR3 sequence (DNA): TGTGCCAGCAGCACCCTCAGGGGGGGGCGGTATTCCTACAATGAGCAGTTCTTC. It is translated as CASSTLRGGRYSYNEQFF.